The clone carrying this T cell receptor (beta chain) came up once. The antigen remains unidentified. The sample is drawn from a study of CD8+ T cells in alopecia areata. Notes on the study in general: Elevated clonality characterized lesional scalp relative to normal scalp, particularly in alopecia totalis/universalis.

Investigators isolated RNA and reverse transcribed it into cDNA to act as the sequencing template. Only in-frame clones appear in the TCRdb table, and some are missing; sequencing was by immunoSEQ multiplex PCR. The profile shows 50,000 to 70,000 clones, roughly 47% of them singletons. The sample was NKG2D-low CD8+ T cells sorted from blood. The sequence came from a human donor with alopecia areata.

The CDR3 DNA sequence: TGTGCCAGCAGCCACACTAGCGGGAGTGGCAATGAGCAGTTCTTC. Translation: CASSHTSGSGNEQFF. The rearrangement links TRBV9 to TRBJ2-1; 11 positions match TRBD2. V dropped 4 bases and J dropped 6; count of bases not matched to a gene: 6. Germline V lookup: CDR1 SGDLS, CDR2 YYNGEE. The CDR3 covers 15 residues.